There are many counts of the clone carrying this T cell receptor beta chain. What it binds is unknown. TCRdb itself ran the reads through MiXCR, one entry per CDR3 protein. Of under 40,000 distinct CDR3 sequences in the sample, about 54% were seen once. CDR3 length equals 13 residues. Trimming left V 4 bases short and J 8 bases short, with 14 bases between. From germline, CDR1 is MDHEN and CDR2 SYDVKM. These data come from a study of T cell repertoires in cytomegalovirus infection. Study overall: Both recently identified HLA-C-restricted and well-studied HLA-B-restricted CMV epitopes were used in the study. Both CMV infection and a matching HLA type were indicated by public TCR beta signatures.

This sample comprised CD8+ T cells from cultured PBMCs, obtained from culture after CMV antigen stimulation. The sequence came from a human donor in good health (CMV status not recorded). Some clones in this sample may be carry-over from other donors' samples. The genes are TRBV28 and TRBJ1-2; weak D call: TRBD1 (5 bases). The CDR3 reads CASSSSPRGGYTF. CDR3 nucleotides: TGTGCCAGCAGTTCTTCCCCTAGGGGCGGCTACACCTTC.